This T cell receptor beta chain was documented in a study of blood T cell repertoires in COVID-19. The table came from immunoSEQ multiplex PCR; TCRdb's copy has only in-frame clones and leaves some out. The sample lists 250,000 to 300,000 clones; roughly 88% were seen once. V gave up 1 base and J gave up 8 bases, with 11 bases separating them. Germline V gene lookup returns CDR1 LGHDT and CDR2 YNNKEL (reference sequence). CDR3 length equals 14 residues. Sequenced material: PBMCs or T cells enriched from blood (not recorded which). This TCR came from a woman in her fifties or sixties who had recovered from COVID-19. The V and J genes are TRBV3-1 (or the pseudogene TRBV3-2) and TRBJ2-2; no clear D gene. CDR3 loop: CASSQVPGWGELFF. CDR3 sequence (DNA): TGTGCCAGCAGCCAAGTTCCAGGTTGGGGGGAGCTGTTTTTT.